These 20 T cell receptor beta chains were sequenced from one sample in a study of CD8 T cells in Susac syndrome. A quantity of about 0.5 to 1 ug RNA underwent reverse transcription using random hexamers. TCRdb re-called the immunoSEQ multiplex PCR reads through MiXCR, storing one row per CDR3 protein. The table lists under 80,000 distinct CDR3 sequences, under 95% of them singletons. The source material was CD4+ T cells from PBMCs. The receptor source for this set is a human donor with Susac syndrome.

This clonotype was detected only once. The CDR3 is CASSFENSNEQFF. The CDR3 DNA follows: TGCGCCAGCAGCTTCGAAAACTCGAATGAGCAGTTCTTC. V is TRBV5-1 and J is TRBJ2-1; no reliable D call. CDR3 length: 13 residues. The V gene lost 2 bases and the J gene lost 7 bases, with 10 bases spanning the gap. The germline gives CDR1 SGHRS, CDR2 YFSETQ.

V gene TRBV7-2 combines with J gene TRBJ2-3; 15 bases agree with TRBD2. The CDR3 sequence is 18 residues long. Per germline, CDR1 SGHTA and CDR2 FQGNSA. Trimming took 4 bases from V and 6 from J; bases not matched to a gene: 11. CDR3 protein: CASSSGLAGGPGVDTQYF. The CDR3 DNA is TGTGCCAGCAGCTCGGGACTAGCGGGGGGACCGGGGGTGGATACGCAGTATTTT.

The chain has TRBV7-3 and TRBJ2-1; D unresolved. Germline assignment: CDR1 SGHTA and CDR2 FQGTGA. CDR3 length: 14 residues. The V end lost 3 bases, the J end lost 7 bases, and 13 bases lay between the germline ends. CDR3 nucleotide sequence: TGTGCCAGCAGCTTGGGCCACGAGGCGAATGAGCAGTTCTTC. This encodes CASSLGHEANEQFF.

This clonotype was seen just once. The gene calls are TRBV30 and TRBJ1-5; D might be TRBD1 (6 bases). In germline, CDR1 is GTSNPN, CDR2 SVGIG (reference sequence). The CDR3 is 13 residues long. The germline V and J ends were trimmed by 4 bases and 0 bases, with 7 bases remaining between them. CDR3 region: CAWNRDSNQPQHF. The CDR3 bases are TGTGCCTGGAACAGGGATAGCAATCAGCCCCAGCATTTT.

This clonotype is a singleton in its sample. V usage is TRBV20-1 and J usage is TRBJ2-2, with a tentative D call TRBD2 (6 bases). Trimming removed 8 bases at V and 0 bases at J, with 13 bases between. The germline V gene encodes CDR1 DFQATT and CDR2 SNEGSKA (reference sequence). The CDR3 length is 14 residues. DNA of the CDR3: TGCAGTCTCGTAGCGGACGCGAACACCGGGGAGCTGTTTTTT. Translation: CSLVADANTGELFF.

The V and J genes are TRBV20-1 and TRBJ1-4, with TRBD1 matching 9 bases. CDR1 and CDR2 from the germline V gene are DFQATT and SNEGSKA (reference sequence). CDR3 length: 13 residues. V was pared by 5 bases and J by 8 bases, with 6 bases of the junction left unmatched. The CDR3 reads CSARRQGDEKLFF. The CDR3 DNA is TGCAGTGCTCGGAGACAGGGGGACGAAAAACTGTTTTTT.

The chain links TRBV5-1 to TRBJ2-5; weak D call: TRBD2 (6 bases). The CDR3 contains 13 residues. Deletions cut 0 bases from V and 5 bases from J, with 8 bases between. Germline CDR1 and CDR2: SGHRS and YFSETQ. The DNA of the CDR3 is TGCGCCAGCAGCTTGGAGGGGAGGGAGACCCAGTACTTC. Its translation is CASSLEGRETQYF.

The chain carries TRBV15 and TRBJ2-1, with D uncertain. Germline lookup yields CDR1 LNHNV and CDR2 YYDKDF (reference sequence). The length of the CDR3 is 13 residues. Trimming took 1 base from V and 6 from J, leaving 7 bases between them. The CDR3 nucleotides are TGTGCCACCAGCAGAGCCATAGTCAATGAGCAGTTCTTC. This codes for CATSRAIVNEQFF.

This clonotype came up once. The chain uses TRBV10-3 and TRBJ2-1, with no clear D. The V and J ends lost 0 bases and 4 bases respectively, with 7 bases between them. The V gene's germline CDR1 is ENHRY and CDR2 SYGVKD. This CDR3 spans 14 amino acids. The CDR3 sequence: CAISESQDYNEQFF. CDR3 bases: TGTGCCATCAGTGAGTCCCAGGATTACAATGAGCAGTTCTTC.

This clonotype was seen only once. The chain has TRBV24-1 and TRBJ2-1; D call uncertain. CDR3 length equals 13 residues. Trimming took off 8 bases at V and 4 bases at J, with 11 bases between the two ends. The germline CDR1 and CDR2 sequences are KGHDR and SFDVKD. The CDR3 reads CATMSPAYNEQFF. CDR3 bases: TGTGCCACCATGAGCCCGGCTTACAATGAGCAGTTCTTC.

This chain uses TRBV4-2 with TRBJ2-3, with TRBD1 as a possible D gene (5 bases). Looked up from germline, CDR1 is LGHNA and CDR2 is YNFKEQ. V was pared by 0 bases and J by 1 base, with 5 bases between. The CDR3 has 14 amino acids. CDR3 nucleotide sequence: TGTGCCAGCAGCCAAGAAGGGGGCACAGATACGCAGTATTTT. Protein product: CASSQEGGTDTQYF.

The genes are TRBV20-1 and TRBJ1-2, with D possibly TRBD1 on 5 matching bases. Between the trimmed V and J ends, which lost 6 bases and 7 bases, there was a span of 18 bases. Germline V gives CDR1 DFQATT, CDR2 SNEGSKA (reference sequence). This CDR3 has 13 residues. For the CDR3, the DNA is TGCAGTGCGAGCCCCTTGGGGGGTCGTGGCTACACCTTC. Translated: CSASPLGGRGYTF.

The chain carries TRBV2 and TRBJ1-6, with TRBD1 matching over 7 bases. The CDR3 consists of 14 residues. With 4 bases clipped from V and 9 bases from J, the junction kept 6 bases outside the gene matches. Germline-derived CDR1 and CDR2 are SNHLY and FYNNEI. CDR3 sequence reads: CASSGQGESSPLHF. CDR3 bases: TGTGCCAGCAGTGGCCAGGGGGAAAGTTCACCCCTCCACTTT.

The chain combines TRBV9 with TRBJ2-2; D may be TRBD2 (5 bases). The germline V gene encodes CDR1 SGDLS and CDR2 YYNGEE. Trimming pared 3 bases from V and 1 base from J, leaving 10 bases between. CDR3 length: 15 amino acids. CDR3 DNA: TGTGCCAGCAGCGCCTCCGCGGGGAACACCGGGGAGCTGTTTTTT. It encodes CASSASAGNTGELFF.

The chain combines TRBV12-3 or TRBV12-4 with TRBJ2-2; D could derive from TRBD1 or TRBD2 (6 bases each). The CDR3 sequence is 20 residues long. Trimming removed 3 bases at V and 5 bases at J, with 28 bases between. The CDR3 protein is CASSFSSFRGPLKGTGELFF. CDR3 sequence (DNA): TGTGCCAGCAGTTTTAGTTCATTTCGGGGGCCGTTAAAAGGGACCGGGGAGCTGTTTTTT.

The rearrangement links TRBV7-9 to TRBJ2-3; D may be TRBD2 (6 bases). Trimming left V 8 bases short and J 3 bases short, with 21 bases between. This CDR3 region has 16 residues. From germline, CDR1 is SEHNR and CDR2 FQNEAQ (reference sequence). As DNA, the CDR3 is TGTGCCAGCTCCCCTGGCGGGGTAAGGTGGACAGATACGCAGTATTTT. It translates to CASSPGGVRWTDTQYF.

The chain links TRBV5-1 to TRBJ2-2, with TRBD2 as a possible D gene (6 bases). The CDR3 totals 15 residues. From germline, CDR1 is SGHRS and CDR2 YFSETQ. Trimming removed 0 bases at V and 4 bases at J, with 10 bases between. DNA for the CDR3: TGCGCCAGCAGCTTGGGTAGCGGCGGCACCGGGGAGCTGTTTTTT. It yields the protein CASSLGSGGTGELFF. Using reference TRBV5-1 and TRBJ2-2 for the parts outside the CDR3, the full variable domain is KAGVTQTPRYLIKTRGQQVTLSCSPISGHRSVSWYQQTPGQGLQFLFEYFSETQRNKGNFPGRFSGRQFSNSRSEMNVSTLELGDSALYLCASSLGSGGTGELFFGEGSRLTVL.

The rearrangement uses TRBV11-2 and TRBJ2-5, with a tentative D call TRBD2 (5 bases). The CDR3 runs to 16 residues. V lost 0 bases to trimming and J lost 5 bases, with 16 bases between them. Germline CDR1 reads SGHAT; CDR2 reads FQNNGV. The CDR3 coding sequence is TGTGCCAGCAGCTTAGATCTGTTAGAGGGCCAGGAGACCCAGTACTTC. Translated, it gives CASSLDLLEGQETQYF.

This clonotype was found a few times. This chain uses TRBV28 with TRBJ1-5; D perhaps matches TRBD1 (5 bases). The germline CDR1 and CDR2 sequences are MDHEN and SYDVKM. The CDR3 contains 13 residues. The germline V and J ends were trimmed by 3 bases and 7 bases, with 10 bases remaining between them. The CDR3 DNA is TGTGCCAGCAGTTTGCCCGGGGGGCAGCCCCAGCATTTT. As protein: CASSLPGGQPQHF.

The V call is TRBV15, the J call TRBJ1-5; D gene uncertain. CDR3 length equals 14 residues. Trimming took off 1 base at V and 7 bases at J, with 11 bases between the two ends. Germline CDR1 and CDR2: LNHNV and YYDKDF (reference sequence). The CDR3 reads CATSRVAVRQPQHF. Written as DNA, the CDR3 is TGTGCCACCAGCAGAGTGGCGGTCAGGCAGCCCCAGCATTTT.